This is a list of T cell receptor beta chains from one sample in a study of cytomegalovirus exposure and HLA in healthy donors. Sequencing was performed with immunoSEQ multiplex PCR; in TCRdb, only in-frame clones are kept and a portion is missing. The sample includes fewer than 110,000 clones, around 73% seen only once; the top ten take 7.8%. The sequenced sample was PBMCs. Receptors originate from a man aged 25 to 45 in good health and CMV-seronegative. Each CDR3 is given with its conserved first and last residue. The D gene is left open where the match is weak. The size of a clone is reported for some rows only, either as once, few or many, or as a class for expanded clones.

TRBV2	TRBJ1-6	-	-	TGTGCCAGCAGTGAGCAGGGAAGTTTTTCACCCCTCCACTTT	CASSEQGSFSPLHF
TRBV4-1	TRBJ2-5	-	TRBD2	TGCGCCAGCAGCCAAGACTATTGGACTAGCGGGGGGGCTGGAGAGACCCAGTACTTC	CASSQDYWTSGGAGETQYF
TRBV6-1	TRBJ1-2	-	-	TGTGCCAGCAGTGGTGGGGGGGAAAGCTATGGCTACACCTTC	CASSGGGESYGYTF
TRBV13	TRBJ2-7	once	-	TGTGCCAGCAGCTTATTTCCTAGTACCGAGCAGTACTTC	CASSLFPSTEQYF
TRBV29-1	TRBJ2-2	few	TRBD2	TGCAGCGCTCGAGATAGCGGGGGTGGCACCGGGGAGCTGTTTTTT	CSARDSGGGTGELFF
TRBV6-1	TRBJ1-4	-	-	TGTGCCAGCAGTGAAGACAGGGATGAAAAACTGTTTTTT	CASSEDRDEKLFF
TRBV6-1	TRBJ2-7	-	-	TGTGCCAGCAGCGCTGCCGGGGTTTTCTACGAGCAGTACTTC	CASSAAGVFYEQYF
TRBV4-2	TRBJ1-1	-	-	TGTGCCAGCAGCCAAGAAAACAGTGAAGCTTTCTTT	CASSQENSEAFF
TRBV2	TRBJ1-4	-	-	TGTGCCAGCGGTAGGGGGAGGGATGAAAAACTGTTTTTT	CASGRGRDEKLFF
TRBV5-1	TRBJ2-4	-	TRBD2	TGCGCCAGCAGCAGCGGGGGGGCCAAAAACATTCAGTACTTC	CASSSGGAKNIQYF